The sequence of this TCR beta chain was determined in a study of T cell repertoires in cytomegalovirus infection. TCRdb re-analysed the reads in MiXCR, keeping a single row per CDR3 protein. The sample lists 150,000 to 200,000 distinct CDR3 sequences, 17% seen once, with 15% to 20% in the top ten. This clonotype was observed a few times. The J segment lost 2 bases and the V segment lost 0 bases, leaving 5 bases of the junction unmatched. The CDR3 spans 16 residues. The germline gives CDR1 MNHEY, CDR2 SMNVEV (reference sequence). Specimen: CD8+ T cells from PBMCs. The chain carries TRBV27 and TRBJ2-3, with 7 bases matching TRBD2. The clonotype comes from a human donor in good health (CMV status not recorded). Some clones in this sample may be carry-over from other donors' samples. The CDR3 nucleotides read TGTGCCAGCAGTTTATCGCGGGGGAGAAACACAGATACGCAGTATTTT. It translates to CASSLSRGRNTDTQYF.